The clone carrying this T cell receptor beta chain was counted between two and nine times. Its antigen is as yet unknown. The repertoire was sequenced with immunoSEQ multiplex PCR; TCRdb's copy has only in-frame clones and lacks some. The repertoire consists of approximately 22,000 clones, with 84% occurring once and the leading ten covering roughly 30%. The CDR3 consists of 16 residues. Germline V lookup: CDR1 MDHEN, CDR2 SYDVKM. Trimming stripped 2 bases from V and 1 base from J, with 14 bases between. This specimen belongs to a study of OX40 agonist ivuxolimab in advanced cancers. Background on the study: Earlier anti-PD-1, anti-PD-L1 or anti-CTLA-4 therapy was permitted; over 35% had received some.

Study-wide points: Which antigen the expanded peripheral T cells recognized is unknown.

This sample comprised CD4+ or CD8+ T cells sorted from blood, obtained in a trial of the OX40 agonist ivuxolimab. The clonotype comes from an adult with an advanced solid tumor such as melanoma, head and neck, liver or kidney cancer. The rearrangement joins TRBV28 to TRBJ1-1; D is possibly TRBD1 (6 bases). The CDR3 DNA sequence: TGTGCCAGCAGTTTAGAGGGGGGGTACAGGAACACTGAAGCTTTCTTT. Translation gives CASSLEGGYRNTEAFF.